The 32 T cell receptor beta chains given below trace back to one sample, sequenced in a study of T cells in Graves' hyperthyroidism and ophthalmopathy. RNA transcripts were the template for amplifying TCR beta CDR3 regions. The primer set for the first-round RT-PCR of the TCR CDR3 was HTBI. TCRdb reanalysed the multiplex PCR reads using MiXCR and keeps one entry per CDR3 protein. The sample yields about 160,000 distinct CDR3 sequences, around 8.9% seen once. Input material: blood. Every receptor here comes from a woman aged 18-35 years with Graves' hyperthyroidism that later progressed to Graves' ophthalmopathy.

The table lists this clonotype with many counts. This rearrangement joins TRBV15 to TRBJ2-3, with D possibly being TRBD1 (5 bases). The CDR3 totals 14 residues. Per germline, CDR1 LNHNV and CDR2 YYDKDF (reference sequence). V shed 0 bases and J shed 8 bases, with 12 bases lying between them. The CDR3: CATSREGVAGTQYF. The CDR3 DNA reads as TGTGCCACCAGCAGAGAAGGGGTAGCTGGTACGCAGTATTTT.

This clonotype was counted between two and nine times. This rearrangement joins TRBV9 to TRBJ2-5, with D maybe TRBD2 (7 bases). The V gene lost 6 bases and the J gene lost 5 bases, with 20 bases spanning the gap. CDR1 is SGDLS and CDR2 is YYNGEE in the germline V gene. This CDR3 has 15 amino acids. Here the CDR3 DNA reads TGTGCCAGCACCCATTCCGGGGGGCTTGGGGAGACCCAGTACTTC. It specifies CASTHSGGLGETQYF.

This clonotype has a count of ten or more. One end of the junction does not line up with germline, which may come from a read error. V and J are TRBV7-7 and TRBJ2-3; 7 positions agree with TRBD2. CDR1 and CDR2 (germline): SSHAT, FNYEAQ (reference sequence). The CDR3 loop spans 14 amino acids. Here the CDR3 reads CASSLGGEGDTQYF. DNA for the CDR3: TGTGCTAGCAGCTTAGGAGGGGAGGGAGATACGCAGTATTTT.

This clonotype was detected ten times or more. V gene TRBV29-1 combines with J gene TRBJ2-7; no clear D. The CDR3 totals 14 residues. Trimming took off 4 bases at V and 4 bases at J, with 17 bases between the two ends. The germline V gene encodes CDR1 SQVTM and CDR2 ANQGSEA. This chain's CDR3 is CSVVLAPSSYEQYF. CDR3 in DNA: TGCAGCGTTGTCCTGGCCCCCTCGTCTTACGAGCAGTACTTC.

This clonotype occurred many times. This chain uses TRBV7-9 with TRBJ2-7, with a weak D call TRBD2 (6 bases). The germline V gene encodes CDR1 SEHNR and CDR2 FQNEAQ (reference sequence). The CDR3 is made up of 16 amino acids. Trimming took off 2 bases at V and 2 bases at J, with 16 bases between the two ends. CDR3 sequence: CASSLIWGDLTYEQYF. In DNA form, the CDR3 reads TGTGCCAGCAGCTTAATTTGGGGGGACTTAACCTACGAGCAGTACTTC.

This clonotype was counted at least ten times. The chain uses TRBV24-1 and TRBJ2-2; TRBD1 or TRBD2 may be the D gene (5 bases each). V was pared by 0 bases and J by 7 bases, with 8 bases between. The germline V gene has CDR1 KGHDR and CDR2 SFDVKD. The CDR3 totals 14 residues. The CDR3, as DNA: TGTGCCACCAGTGATTTGGGGGACGTCGGGGAGCTGTTTTTT. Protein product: CATSDLGDVGELFF.

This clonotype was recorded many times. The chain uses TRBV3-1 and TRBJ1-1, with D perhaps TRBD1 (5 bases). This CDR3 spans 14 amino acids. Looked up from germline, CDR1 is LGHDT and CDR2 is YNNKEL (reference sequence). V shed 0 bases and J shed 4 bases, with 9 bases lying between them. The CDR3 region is CASSQEGGGTEAFF. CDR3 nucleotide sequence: TGTGCCAGCAGCCAAGAGGGGGGGGGCACTGAAGCTTTCTTT.

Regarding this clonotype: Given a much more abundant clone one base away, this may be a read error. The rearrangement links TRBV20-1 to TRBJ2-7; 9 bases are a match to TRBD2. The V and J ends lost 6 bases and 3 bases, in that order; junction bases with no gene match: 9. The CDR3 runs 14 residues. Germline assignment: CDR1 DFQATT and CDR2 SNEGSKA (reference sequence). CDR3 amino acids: CSARLAVGFYEQYF. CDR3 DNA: TGCAGTGCCAGACTAGCGGTGGGATTCTACGAGCAGTACTTC.

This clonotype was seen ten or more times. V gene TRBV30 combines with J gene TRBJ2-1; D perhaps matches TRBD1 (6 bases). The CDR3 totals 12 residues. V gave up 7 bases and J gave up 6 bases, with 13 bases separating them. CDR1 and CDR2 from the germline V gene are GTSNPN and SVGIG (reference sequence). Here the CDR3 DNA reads TGTGCCTTGACCCAGGGGATCAATGAGCAGTTCTTC. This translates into CALTQGINEQFF.

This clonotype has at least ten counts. CDR3 DNA: TGTGCCAGATCCTTCACAGGGGACACTGAAGCTTTCTTT. Its translation: CARSFTGDTEAFF. The V gene is TRBV11-3, the J gene TRBJ1-1; 7 bases are shared with TRBD1. In germline, CDR1 is SGHNT, CDR2 YENEEA. CDR3 length: 13 residues. J gave up 3 bases and V 9 bases, and 7 bases lay outside the gene matches. The complete variable domain, with remaining parts taken from reference TRBV11-3 and TRBJ1-1, reads EAGVVQSPRYKIIEKKQPVAFWCNPISGHNTLYWYLQNLGQGPELLIRYENEEAVDDSQLPKDRFSAERLKGVDSTLKIQPAELGDSAVYLCARSFTGDTEAFFGQGTRLTVV.

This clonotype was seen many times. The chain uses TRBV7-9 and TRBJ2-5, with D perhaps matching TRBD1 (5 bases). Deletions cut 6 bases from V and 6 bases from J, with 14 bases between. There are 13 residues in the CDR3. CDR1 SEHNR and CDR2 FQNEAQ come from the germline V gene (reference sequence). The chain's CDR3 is CASRFDSSQTQYF. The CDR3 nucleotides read TGTGCCAGCAGATTTGACAGTTCTCAGACCCAGTACTTC.

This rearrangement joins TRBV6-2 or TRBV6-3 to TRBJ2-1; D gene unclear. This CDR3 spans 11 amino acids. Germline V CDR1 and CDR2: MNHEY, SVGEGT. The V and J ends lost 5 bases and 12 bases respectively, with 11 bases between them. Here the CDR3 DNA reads TGTGCCAGCAGTGTAGGATTTGGGCAGTTCTTC. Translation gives CASSVGFGQFF.

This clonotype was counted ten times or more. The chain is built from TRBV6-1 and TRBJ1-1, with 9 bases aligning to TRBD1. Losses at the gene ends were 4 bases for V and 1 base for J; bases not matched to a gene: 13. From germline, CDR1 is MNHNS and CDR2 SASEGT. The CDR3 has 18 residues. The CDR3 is CASSVIPGQGMRNTEAFF. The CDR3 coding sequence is TGTGCCAGCAGTGTCATACCGGGACAGGGCATGAGGAACACTGAAGCTTTCTTT.

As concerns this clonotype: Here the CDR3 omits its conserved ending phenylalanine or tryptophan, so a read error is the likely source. CDR3 coding DNA: TGTGCCAGCAGTGCCGGGGGTATGAACACTGAAGCTTTCTTG. This translates into CASSAGGMNTEAFL. This chain links TRBV25-1 with TRBJ1-1; D is possibly TRBD1 (5 bases). CDR1 and CDR2 from the germline V gene are MGHDK and SYGVNS. The V gene lost 4 bases and the J gene lost 0 bases, with 9 bases spanning the gap. This CDR3 contains 14 residues.

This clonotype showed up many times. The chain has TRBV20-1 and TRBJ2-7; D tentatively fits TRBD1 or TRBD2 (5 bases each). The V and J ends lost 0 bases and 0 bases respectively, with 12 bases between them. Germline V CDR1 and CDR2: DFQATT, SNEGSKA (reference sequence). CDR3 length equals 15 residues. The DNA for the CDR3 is TGCAGTGCTAGAGAGACCGGGACGGCCTCCTACGAGCAGTACTTC. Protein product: CSARETGTASYEQYF.

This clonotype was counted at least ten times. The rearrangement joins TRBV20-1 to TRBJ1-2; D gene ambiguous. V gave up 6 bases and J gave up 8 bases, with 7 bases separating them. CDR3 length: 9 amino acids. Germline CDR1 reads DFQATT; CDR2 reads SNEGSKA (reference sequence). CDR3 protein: CSAGVGYTF. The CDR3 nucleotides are TGCAGTGCCGGAGTCGGCTACACCTTC.

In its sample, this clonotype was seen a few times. The CDR3 here is CASSRDRGGGQFF. CDR3 DNA sequence: TGTGCCAGCAGTAGAGACAGGGGGGGGGGGCAGTTCTTC. This chain uses TRBV6-1 with TRBJ2-1; 9 nucleotides match TRBD1. V lost 5 bases and J lost 12; bases outside the gene matches: 8. Germline values: CDR1 MNHNS, CDR2 SASEGT. The CDR3 is made up of 13 amino acids.

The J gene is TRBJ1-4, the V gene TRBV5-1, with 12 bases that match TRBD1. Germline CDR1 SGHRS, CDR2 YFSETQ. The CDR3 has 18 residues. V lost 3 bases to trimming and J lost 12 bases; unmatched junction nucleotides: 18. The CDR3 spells CASSSELGTGGRRRELFF. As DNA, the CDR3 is TGCGCCAGCAGCTCAGAACTGGGGACAGGGGGCCGACGGAGAGAACTGTTTTTT.

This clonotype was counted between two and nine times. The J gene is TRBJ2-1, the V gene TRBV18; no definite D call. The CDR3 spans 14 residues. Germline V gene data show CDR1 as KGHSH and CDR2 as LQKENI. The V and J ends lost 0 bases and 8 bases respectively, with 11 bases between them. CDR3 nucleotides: TGTGCCAGCTCACCACCGAGTAGGGCACATGAGCAGTTCTTC. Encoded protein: CASSPPSRAHEQFF. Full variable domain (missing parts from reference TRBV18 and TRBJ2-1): NAGVMQNPRHLVRRRGQEARLRCSPMKGHSHVYWYRQLPEEGLKFMVYLQKENIIDESGMPKERFSAEFPKEGPSILRIQQVVRGDSAAYFCASSPPSRAHEQFFGPGTRLTVL.

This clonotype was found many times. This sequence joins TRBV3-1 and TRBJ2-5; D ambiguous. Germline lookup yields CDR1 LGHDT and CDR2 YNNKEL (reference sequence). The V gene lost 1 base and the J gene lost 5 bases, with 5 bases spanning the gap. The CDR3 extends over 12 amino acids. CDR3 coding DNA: TGTGCCAGCAGCCAAGTACGGGAGACCCAGTACTTC. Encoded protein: CASSQVRETQYF.

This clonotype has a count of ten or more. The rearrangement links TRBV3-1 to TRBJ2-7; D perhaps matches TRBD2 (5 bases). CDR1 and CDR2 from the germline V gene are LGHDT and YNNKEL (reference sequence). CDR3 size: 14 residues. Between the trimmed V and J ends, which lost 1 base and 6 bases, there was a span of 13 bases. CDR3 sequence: CASSQGGLGAEQYF. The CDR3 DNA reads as TGTGCCAGCAGCCAAGGAGGACTGGGCGCCGAGCAGTACTTC.

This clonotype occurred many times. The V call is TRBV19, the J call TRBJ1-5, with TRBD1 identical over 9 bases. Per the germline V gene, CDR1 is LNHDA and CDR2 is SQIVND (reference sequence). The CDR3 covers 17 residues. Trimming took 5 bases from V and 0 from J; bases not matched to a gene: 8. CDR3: CASSLGQGYPSNQPQHF. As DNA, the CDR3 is TGTGCCAGTAGTCTGGGACAGGGTTATCCTAGCAATCAGCCCCAGCATTTT.

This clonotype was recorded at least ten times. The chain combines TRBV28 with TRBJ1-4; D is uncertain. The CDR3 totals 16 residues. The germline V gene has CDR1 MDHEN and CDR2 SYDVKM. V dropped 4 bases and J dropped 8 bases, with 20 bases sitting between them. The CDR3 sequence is CASSSFLKPTPEKLFF. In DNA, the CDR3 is TGTGCCAGCAGTTCTTTCCTCAAACCGACCCCAGAAAAACTGTTTTTT.

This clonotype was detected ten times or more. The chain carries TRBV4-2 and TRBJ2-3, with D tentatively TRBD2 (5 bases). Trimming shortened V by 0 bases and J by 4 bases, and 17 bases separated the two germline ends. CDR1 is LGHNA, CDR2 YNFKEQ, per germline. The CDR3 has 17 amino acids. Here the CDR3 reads CASSQESASRGPDTQYF. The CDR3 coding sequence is TGTGCCAGCAGCCAAGAATCAGCTAGCCGCGGACCAGATACGCAGTATTTT.

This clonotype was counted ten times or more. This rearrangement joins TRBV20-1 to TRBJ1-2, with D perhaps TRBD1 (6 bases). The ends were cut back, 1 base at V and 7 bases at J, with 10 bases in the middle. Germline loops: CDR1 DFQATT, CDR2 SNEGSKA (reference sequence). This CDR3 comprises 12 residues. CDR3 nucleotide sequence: TGCAGTGCTAGAGTGGGGGCGGGTGGCTACACCTTC. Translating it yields CSARVGAGGYTF.

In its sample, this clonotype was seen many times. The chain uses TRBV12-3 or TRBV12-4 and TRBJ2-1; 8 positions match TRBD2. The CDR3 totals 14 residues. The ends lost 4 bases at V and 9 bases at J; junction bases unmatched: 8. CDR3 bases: TGTGCCAGCAGTTCCCCGGGACTAGTATCTGAGCAGTTCTTC. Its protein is CASSSPGLVSEQFF.

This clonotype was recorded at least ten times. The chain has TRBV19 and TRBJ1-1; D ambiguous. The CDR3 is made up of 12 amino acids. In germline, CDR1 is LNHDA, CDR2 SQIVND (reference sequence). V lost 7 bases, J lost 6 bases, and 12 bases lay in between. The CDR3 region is CASTLGVAEAFF. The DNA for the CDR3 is TGTGCCAGTACTCTGGGTGTCGCTGAAGCTTTCTTT.

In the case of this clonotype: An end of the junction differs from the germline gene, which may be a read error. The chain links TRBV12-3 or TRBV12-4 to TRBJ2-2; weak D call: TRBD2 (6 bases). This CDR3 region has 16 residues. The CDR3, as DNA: TGTGCCAGCATCCCCTCGGGGCTTTCGAACACCGGGGGGCTGTTTTTT. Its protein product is CASIPSGLSNTGGLFF.

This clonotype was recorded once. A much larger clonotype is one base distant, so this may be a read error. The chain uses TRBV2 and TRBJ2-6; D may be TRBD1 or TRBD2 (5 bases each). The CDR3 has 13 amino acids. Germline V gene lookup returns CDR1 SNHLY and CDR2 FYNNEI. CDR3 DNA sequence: TGTGCCAGCAGTGTATCCGGGGCCAACGCCCTGACTTTC. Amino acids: CASSVSGANALTF.

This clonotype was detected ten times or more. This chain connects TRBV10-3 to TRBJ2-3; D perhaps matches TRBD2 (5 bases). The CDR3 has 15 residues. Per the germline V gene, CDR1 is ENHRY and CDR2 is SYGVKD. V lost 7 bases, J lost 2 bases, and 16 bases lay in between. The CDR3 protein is CAITLGVEPTDTQYF. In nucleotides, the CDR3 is TGTGCCATCACCCTGGGAGTCGAGCCCACAGATACGCAGTATTTT.

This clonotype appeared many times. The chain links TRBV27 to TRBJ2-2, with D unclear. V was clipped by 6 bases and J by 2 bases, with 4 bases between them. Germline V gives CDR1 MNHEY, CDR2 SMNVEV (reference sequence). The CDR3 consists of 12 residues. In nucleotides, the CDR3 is TGTGCCAGCAGCCCAAACACCGGGGAGCTGTTTTTT. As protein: CASSPNTGELFF.

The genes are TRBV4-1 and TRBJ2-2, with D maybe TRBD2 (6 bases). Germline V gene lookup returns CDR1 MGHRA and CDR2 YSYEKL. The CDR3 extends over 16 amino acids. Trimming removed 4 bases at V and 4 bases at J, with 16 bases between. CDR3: CASSPYSGGATGELFF. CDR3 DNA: TGCGCCAGCAGCCCCTATAGCGGCGGGGCCACCGGGGAGCTGTTTTTT.